Each of the 7 T cell receptor beta chains below was sequenced from the same sample in a study of T cells expressing NK-cell markers. TCRdb re-analyzed the 5' RACE reads; it lists each CDR3 protein once, without DNA. The sample table includes roughly 280,000 distinct CDR3 sequences. Sequenced: blood T cells: a sorted CD56 or NKG2C T cell subset, CD4+ or CD8+ T cells, or bulk PBMC T cells (not recorded which). These receptors originate from a man aged 18 to 29 in good health.

The gene calls are TRBV28 and TRBJ2-7; the D gene TCRdb calls, TRBD1, cannot be checked with no DNA. The CDR3 is made up of 16 amino acids. Per germline, CDR1 MDHEN and CDR2 SYDVKM. The CDR3 reads CASSLTGRPLSYEQYF. Full variable domain (rest looked up from reference TRBV28 and TRBJ2-7): DVKVTQSSRYLVKRTGEKVFLECVQDMDHENMFWYRQDPGLGLRLIYFSYDVKMKEKGDIPEGYSVSREKKERFSLILESASTNQTSMYLCASSLTGRPLSYEQYFGPGTRLTVT.

The chain has TRBV6-2 or TRBV6-3 and TRBJ1-1; TCRdb selects TRBD1, and the lack of DNA leaves this call unchecked. This CDR3 comprises 13 residues. Germline CDR1 MNHEY, CDR2 SVGEGT. CDR3 region: CASSSDRGTEAFF.

V is TRBV20-1 and J is TRBJ2-1; lacking DNA, the TRBD2 call made by TCRdb goes unchecked. CDR1 and CDR2 (germline): DFQATT, SNEGSKA (reference sequence). The CDR3 covers 15 residues. The CDR3 is CSSQNGGTHPNEQFF.

The genes are TRBV28 and TRBJ2-3; TCRdb outputs TRBD2, but without DNA this stays unchecked. CDR1 and CDR2 (germline): MDHEN, SYDVKM. There are 18 residues in the CDR3. The CDR3 protein is CASSSLASGRPSTDTQYF.

The V gene is TRBV7-9, the J gene TRBJ2-1; TCRdb selects TRBD2, and the lack of DNA leaves this call unchecked. Germline loops: CDR1 SEHNR, CDR2 FQNEAQ (reference sequence). The CDR3 is 14 amino acids. CDR3 region: CASSLTSGSSEQFF.

The rearrangement links TRBV4-1 to TRBJ1-4; TCRdb's D gene call, TRBD1, goes unchecked for lack of DNA. The V gene's germline CDR1 is MGHRA and CDR2 YSYEKL. There are 13 residues in the CDR3. CDR3 sequence: CASSRPGNEKLFF.

This sequence joins TRBV12-3 or TRBV12-4 and TRBJ2-7; the TCRdb D gene call, TRBD1, has no DNA to confirm it. The CDR3 consists of 13 residues. This CDR3 is CASSGFLGREQYF.